This TCR beta chain was captured in a study of shared clonotypes between healthy human individuals (dated by TCRdb to 2019 to 2021). General notes on the study: The cohort included three men and a couple of women between 18 and 49 years of age. Leukapheresis yielded between about 0.94 and 8.9 billion PBMCs per donor. Per donor, three plates each were used for CD4 naive and CD4 memory, two for CD8 naive, and one for CD8 memory. The study deeply sequenced blood TCR repertoires of about 5 healthy adults to estimate repertoire size and the extent of clonotype sharing between individuals. To increase sequencing depth and limit assay-specific biases, different laboratories used diverse techniques to prepare libraries and sequence TCR repertoires.

Healthy HIV-negative adults with no recently reported acute infections or vaccinations were included as donors. All donors were Caucasian adults living in Nashville, Tennessee, USA. CD4+ T cells were enriched through magnetic negative selection, after which naive cells were positively selected on CD45RA and the remaining negative fraction served as the memory subset. Blood was obtained by leukapheresis, after which PBMCs were separated by Ficoll-Histopaque density gradient centrifugation and cryopreserved in liquid nitrogen vapor phase. Purity and quantity of every magnetically sorted T cell population were checked by analytical flow cytometry. From each sorted fraction, genomic DNA was isolated and quantified by UV absorbance on a Nanodrop 2000c. Study-wide conclusions, independent of this receptor: Based on pairwise subsampling, the degree of clonotype sharing among donors was expected to be affected by sequencing depth. The genetic and exposure-history diversity represented was limited by the small number of donors. Incomplete sequencing was indicated by rarefaction of sorted-subset datasets, despite the large sequencing depth. Larger estimated clonotype richness was generally found for naive subsets than for memory subsets. Sampling was restricted to blood, and TCR repertoires in tissues likely differ from the TCR repertoires found in blood. Clonotypes shared by all four sorted-subset donors showed higher generation probabilities than non-shared clonotypes. Around 5% of naive CD4, roughly 3.5% of naive CD8, approximately 2% of memory CD4, and 0.4% of memory CD8 clonotypes were shared across several donors.

V was cut back by 3 bases and J by 3 bases, leaving a gap of 17 bases between them. Sequences MDHEN (CDR1) and SYDVKM (CDR2) are obtained from the germline V gene. The CDR3, from cysteine to phenylalanine, totals 16 residues. This entry keeps only the CDR3 DNA: 48 bases, framed from base 1. Worth noting for this clone: Its antigen is not yet known. No base quality values were provided; no much bigger clone lies one nucleotide off.

Using the deep immunoSEQ assay, multiplex PCR amplified TCR CDR3 regions from genomic DNA. Extracted genomic DNA from each cell subset was distributed evenly across all wells of several immunoSEQ 96-well plates, and each plate was treated as a replicate. Each replicate PCR for sorted subsets received around 200 ng genomic DNA, equal to about 29,000 T cell genomes. Purified libraries were quantified with a Qubit 3.0 fluorometer, sized on a Bioanalyzer 2100, and re-quantified with the KAPA Library Quantification kit. Every immunoSEQ 96-well plate was sequenced on a dedicated single-read 150-cycle Illumina NextSeq 550 flow cell. The published analysis was carried out like this. The immunoSEQ output contained only junctional sequences without quality scores, so filtering could not match that applied to full-length reads. To assign V/J genes and CDR3, sequences were annotated using PyIR, a Python wrapper for IgBLAST v1.9, with IMGT germline references. Reads were filtered out if the reads had weak V/J assignments (E-value above 1e-6), no CDR3, stop codons, out-of-frame junctions, or ambiguous translated residues. A V3J clonotype was defined by an identical inferred V gene, J gene, and CDR3 amino acid sequence. Percentage overlap between repertoires was calculated by dividing the number of shared unique clonotypes by the size of the smaller repertoire. Repertoire richness was assessed with RTK rarefaction, the Chao1 estimator, and Recon v2.1 estimates of unobserved clonotypes. For all TCRbeta clonotypes obtained by the gDNA method from several donors, generation probabilities were computed with OLGA. What TCRdb holds here is the immuneACCESS table cut down to in-frame rearrangements. Part of the clones is not present; checked against another copy, under half of the missing clones reflect an unresolved V gene, and the others are unexplained. That table furnishes V, J and clone size, whereas the DNA furnished D and trimming. The sample table contains roughly 530,000 clones; only one count was recorded for 90% to 97% of them. The biggest ten clones account for about 0.057% of the sample.

Material: naive CD4+ T cells sorted from blood. The sample's cell subset or site, from its label and the paper: CD45RA+ positively selected. The source of this sequence is a woman aged 30 to 39 in good health. The receptor chain draws on TRBV28 and TRBJ1-2; the D gene is perhaps TRBD1, from 5 matching bases. Here the CDR3 is given as CASSFHPGDLHYGYTF. The base sequence is TGTGCCAGCAGTTTCCATCCGGGGGACCTTCACTATGGCTACACCTTC.